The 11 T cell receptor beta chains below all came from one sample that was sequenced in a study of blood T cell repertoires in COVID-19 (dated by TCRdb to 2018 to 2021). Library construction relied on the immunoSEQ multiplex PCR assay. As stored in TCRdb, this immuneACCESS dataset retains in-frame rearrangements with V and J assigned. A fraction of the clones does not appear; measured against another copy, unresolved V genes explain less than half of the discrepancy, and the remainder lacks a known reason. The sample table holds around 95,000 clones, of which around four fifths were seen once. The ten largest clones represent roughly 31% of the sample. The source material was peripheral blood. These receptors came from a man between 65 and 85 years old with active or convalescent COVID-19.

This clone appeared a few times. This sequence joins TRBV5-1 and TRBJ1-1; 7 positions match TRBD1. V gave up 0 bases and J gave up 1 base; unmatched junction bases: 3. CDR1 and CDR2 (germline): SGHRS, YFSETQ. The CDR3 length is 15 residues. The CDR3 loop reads CASSLAGQANTEAFF. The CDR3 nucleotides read TGCGCCAGCAGCTTGGCCGGACAGGCGAACACTGAAGCTTTCTTT.

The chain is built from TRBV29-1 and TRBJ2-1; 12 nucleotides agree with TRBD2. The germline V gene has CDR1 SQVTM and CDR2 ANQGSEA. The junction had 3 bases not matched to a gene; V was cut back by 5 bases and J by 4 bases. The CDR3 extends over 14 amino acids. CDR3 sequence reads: CSVSTSGGYNEQFF. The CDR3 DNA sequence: TGCAGCGTTTCTACTAGCGGGGGGTACAATGAGCAGTTCTTC.

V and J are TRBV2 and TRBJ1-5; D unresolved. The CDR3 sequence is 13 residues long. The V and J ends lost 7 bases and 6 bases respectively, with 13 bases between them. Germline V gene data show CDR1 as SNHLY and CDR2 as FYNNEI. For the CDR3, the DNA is TGTGCCAGCAAGTTGGAGGGATTTCAGCCCCAGCATTTT. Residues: CASKLEGFQPQHF.

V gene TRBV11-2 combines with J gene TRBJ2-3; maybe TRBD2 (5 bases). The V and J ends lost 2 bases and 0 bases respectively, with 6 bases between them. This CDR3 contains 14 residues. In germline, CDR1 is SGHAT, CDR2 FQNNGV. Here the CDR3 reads CASSLTRSTDTQYF. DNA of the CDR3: TGTGCCAGCAGCTTAACTAGGAGCACAGATACGCAGTATTTT.

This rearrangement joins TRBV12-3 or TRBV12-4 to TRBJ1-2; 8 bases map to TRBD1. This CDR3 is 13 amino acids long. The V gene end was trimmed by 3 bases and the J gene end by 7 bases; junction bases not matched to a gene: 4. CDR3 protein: CASSLSGGSGYTF. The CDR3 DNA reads TGTGCCAGCAGTTTGTCAGGGGGCAGTGGCTACACCTTC.

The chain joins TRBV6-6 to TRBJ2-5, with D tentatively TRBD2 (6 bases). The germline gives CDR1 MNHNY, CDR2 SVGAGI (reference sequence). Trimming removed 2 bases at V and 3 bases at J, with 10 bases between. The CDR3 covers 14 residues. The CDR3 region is CASSYRTTKETQYF. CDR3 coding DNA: TGTGCCAGCAGTTACCGGACTACCAAAGAGACCCAGTACTTC.

CDR3 sequence: CASSQGGGAFF. DNA of the CDR3: TGTGCCAGCAGCCAAGGGGGGGGAGCTTTCTTT. The chain uses TRBV14 and TRBJ1-1, with a weak D call TRBD1 (5 bases). Trimming stripped 1 base from V and 10 bases from J, with 7 bases between. Germline values: CDR1 SGHDN, CDR2 FVKESK. CDR3 length: 11 amino acids.

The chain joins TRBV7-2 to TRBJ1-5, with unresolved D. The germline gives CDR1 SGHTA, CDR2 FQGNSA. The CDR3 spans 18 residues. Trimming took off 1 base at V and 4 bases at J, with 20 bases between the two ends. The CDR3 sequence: CASSLVSGGGNSNQPQHF. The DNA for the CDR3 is TGTGCCAGCAGCTTAGTGAGTGGAGGAGGGAATAGTAATCAGCCCCAGCATTTT.

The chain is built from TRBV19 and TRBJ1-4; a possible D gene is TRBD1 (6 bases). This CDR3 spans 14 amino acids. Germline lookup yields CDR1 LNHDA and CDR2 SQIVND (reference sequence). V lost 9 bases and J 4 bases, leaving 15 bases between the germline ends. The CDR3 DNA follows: TGTGCCAGCCGCCAGCGGACAGTTAATGAAAAACTGTTTTTT. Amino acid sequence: CASRQRTVNEKLFF.

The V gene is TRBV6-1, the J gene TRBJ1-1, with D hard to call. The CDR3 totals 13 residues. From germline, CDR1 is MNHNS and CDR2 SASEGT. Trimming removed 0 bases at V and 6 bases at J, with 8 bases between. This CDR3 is CASSEALGAEAFF. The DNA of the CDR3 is TGTGCCAGCAGTGAAGCCCTGGGCGCTGAAGCTTTCTTT.

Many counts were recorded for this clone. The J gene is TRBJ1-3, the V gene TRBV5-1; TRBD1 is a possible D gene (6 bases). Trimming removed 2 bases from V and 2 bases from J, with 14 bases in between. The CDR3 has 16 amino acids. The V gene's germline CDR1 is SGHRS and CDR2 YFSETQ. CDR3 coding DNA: TGCGCCAGCAGCTTATCAATACAGGGAACTGGAAACACCATATATTTT. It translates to CASSLSIQGTGNTIYF.